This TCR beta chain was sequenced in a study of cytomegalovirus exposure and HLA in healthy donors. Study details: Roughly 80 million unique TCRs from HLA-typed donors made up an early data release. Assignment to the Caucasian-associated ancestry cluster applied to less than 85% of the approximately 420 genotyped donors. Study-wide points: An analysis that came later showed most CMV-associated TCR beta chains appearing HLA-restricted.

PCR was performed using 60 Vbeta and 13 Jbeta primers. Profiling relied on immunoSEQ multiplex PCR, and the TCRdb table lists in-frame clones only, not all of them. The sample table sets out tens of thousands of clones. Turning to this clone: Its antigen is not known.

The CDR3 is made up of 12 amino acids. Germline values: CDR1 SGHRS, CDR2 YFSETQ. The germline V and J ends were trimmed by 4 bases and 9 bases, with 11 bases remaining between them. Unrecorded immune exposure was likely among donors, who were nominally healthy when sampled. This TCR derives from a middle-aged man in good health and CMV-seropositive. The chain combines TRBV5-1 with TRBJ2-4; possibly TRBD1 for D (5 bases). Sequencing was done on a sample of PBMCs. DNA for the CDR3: TGCGCCAGCAGCCCTAATAGGGGCATTCAGTACTTC. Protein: CASSPNRGIQYF.